Shown below are 15 T cell receptor beta chains from a single sample sequenced in a study of blood T cell repertoires in COVID-19. Sequencing was performed with immunoSEQ multiplex PCR; in TCRdb, only in-frame clones are kept and a portion is missing. The sample consists of about 400,000 clones, about nine tenths of them appearing once. The sample was PBMCs or T cells enriched from blood (not recorded which). These receptors came from a woman between 25 and 40 years old who had recovered from COVID-19.

This chain links TRBV6-5 with TRBJ1-1; tentative D call: TRBD1 (5 bases). Trimming shortened V by 6 bases and J by 5 bases, and 16 bases separated the two germline ends. Germline V gene lookup returns CDR1 MNHEY and CDR2 SVGAGI. The CDR3 length is 14 residues. CDR3 residues: CASRPPGGGTEAFF. The CDR3 nucleotides are TGTGCCAGCAGACCCCCGGGGGGGGGAACTGAAGCTTTCTTT.

The V and J genes are TRBV19 and TRBJ2-3; D perhaps matches TRBD1 (5 bases). V dropped 8 bases and J dropped 5 bases, with 11 bases sitting between them. Looked up from germline, CDR1 is LNHDA and CDR2 is SQIVND (reference sequence). The CDR3 covers 12 residues. The CDR3 protein is CASSTDLDTQYF. The CDR3 bases are TGTGCCAGTTCGACAGACCTAGATACGCAGTATTTT.

V is TRBV6-5 and J is TRBJ2-7; 10 nucleotides line up with TRBD1. After removal of 5 bases from V and 10 bases from J, the junction contained 14 bases not matched to a gene. Germline CDR1 MNHEY, CDR2 SVGAGI. This CDR3 region has 15 residues. DNA for the CDR3: TGTGCCAGCAGTCCCCCCCGTCCGGGACAGGGGTCTCAGTACTTC. Its translation: CASSPPRPGQGSQYF.

This clone was found once. The chain employs TRBV27 and TRBJ1-1, with D possibly being TRBD1 (5 bases). Looked up from germline, CDR1 is MNHEY and CDR2 is SMNVEV (reference sequence). Between the trimmed V and J ends, which lost 6 bases and 1 base, there was a span of 9 bases. The CDR3 loop spans 13 amino acids. The CDR3 DNA reads as TGTGCCAGCAGCCGAGACAGGAACACTGAAGCTTTCTTT. The encoded protein is CASSRDRNTEAFF.

The chain recombines TRBV18 with TRBJ1-1; 9 bases are a match to TRBD1. The germline CDR1 and CDR2 sequences are KGHSH and LQKENI. The CDR3 covers 14 residues. Trimming cost V 3 bases and J 4 bases; bases outside gene matches: 3. The CDR3 nucleotides are TGTGCCAGCTCACCGACAGGGGGGGGCACTGAAGCTTTCTTT. Protein sequence: CASSPTGGGTEAFF.

This clone was recorded once. J is TRBJ1-2 and V is TRBV11-2, with unresolved D. V was pared by 1 base and J by 4 bases, with 7 bases between. This CDR3 is 13 amino acids long. CDR1 and CDR2 from the germline V gene are SGHAT and FQNNGV. CDR3 in DNA: TGTGCCAGCAGCTTAGGGGCCACCTATGGCTACACCTTC. This encodes CASSLGATYGYTF. Using reference TRBV11-2 and TRBJ1-2 for the parts outside the CDR3, the full variable domain is EAGVAQSPRYKIIEKRQSVAFWCNPISGHATLYWYQQILGQGPKLLIQFQNNGVVDDSQLPKDRFSAERLKGVDSTLKIQPAKLEDSAVYLCASSLGATYGYTFGSGTRLTVV.

The rearrangement links TRBV28 to TRBJ1-2, with 8 bases identical to TRBD1. This CDR3 is built from 18 residues. J gave up 4 bases and V 4 bases, and 17 bases lay outside the gene matches. CDR1 MDHEN and CDR2 SYDVKM come from the germline V gene. The CDR3 nucleotides are TGTGCCAGCAGTTCACCCAGGGGGCGGTCTGTTGGGTTCTATGGCTACACCTTC. Amino acid sequence: CASSSPRGRSVGFYGYTF.

The rearrangement joins TRBV30 to TRBJ1-1; 7 bases map to TRBD1. Germline V gives CDR1 GTSNPN, CDR2 SVGIG (reference sequence). J lost 2 bases, V lost 0 bases, and 9 bases had no gene match. This CDR3 region has 16 residues. For the CDR3, the DNA is TGTGCCTGGAGTGTTTGGGGTCACAGGGGAAACACTGAAGCTTTCTTT. Amino acid sequence: CAWSVWGHRGNTEAFF.

V and J are TRBV25-1 and TRBJ1-3; the D is unclear. The germline V and J ends were trimmed by 11 bases and 0 bases, with 8 bases remaining between them. Germline V lookup: CDR1 MGHDK, CDR2 SYGVNS. The length of the CDR3 is 12 residues. DNA for the CDR3: TGTGCCCACGAGGGCTCTGGAAACACCATATATTTT. Its translation: CAHEGSGNTIYF.

The rearrangement joins TRBV7-2 to TRBJ2-7; D call uncertain. The CDR3 spans 14 residues. The V end was cut by 6 bases, the J end by 2 bases, with 14 bases between. Germline values: CDR1 SGHTA, CDR2 FQGNSA. CDR3 loop: CASSRRRGTYEQYF. The CDR3 DNA sequence: TGTGCCAGCAGTCGGCGCCGCGGAACCTACGAGCAGTACTTC. The full variable domain, its missing parts supplied by reference TRBV7-2 and TRBJ2-7, is GAGVSQSPSNKVTEKGKDVELRCDPISGHTALYWYRQSLGQGLEFLIYFQGNSAPDKSGLPSDRFSAERTGGSVSTLTIQRTQQEDSAVYLCASSRRRGTYEQYFGPGTRLTVT.

The genes are TRBV12-2 and TRBJ1-4. TRBV12-2 is an annotated pseudogene. This CDR3 region has 12 residues. The CDR3 coding sequence is TGTGCAAGTCGCCCTGTCGGGGAAAAACTGTTTTTT. Protein product: CASRPVGEKLFF.

The chain carries TRBV30 and TRBJ1-1; unclear D gene. Germline-derived CDR1 and CDR2 are GTSNPN and SVGIG (reference sequence). This CDR3 contains 11 residues. The germline V and J ends were trimmed by 4 bases and 1 base, with 4 bases remaining between them. CDR3 in amino acids: CAWTKNTEAFF. CDR3 nucleotide sequence: TGTGCCTGGACCAAGAACACTGAAGCTTTCTTT.

This clone was recorded a few times. V and J are TRBV28 and TRBJ2-7, with TRBD1 matching over 11 bases. The germline V gene has CDR1 MDHEN and CDR2 SYDVKM. The CDR3 runs to 13 residues. V dropped 7 bases and J dropped 3; count of bases not matched to a gene: 2. CDR3 sequence (DNA): TGTGCCAGCACCGGGACAGGGGGCTACGAGCAGTACTTC. Its protein product is CASTGTGGYEQYF.

The rearrangement uses TRBV7-9 and TRBJ2-2; the match to TRBD2 covers 11 bases. CDR1 SEHNR and CDR2 FQNEAQ come from the germline V gene (reference sequence). CDR3 size: 19 residues. V dropped 5 bases and J dropped 0; count of bases not matched to a gene: 11. The CDR3 protein is CASSPILAGVNTNTGELFF. CDR3 sequence (DNA): TGTGCCAGCAGCCCAATACTAGCGGGGGTAAATACGAACACCGGGGAGCTGTTTTTT.

The V call is TRBV14, the J call TRBJ1-6; D is ambiguous. The germline V and J ends were trimmed by 0 bases and 7 bases, with 13 bases remaining between them. This CDR3 region has 16 residues. Germline V gene sequence: CDR1 SGHDN, CDR2 FVKESK. Here the CDR3 reads CASSQESGRANSPLHF. The CDR3 bases are TGTGCCAGCAGCCAAGAAAGTGGCAGAGCGAATTCACCCCTCCACTTT.